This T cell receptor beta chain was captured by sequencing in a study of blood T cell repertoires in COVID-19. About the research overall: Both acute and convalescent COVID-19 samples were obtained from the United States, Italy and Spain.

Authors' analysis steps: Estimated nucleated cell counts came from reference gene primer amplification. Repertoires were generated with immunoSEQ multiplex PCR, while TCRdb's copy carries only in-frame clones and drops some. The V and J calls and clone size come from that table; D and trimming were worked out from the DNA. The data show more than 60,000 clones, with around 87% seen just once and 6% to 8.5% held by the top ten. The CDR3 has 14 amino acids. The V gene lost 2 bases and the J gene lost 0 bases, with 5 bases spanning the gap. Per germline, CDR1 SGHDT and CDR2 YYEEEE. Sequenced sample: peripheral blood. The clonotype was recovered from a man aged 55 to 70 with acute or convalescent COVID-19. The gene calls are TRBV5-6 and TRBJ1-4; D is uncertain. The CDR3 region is CASSFGATNEKLFF. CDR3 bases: TGTGCCAGCAGCTTCGGGGCAACTAATGAAAAACTGTTTTTT.